This T cell receptor (beta chain) was sequenced for a study of Ad26.COV2.S vaccination and SARS-CoV-2 variants. At the level of the study: Each vaccinee took Ad26.COV2.S intramuscularly, once or twice 56 days apart.

Study-level results: Post-vaccination spike-specific CD8+ and CD4+ T cell responses reportedly had substantial breadth.

With respect to this clone: As yet, its antigen is unknown.

V lost 2 bases, J lost 2 bases, and 9 bases lay in between. CDR1 is SGHRS and CDR2 is YFSETQ in the germline V gene. The CDR3 is 14 residues long. The method was immunoSEQ multiplex PCR; TCRdb's version includes in-frame clones alone and lacks a portion of them. The sample holds roughly 300,000 clones, 80% to 90% seen once. Treatment specified: 15 to 20 received Ad26.COV2.S at low or high dose, single or two shots; roughly five received placebo; per-sample allocation not given. Samples came from day 63 after the first vaccine or placebo injection. Sequenced material: peripheral blood, taken in a trial of Ad26.COV2.S vaccine versus placebo. This receptor was identified in a person between 18 and 60 years old who received the Ad26.COV2.S COVID-19 vaccine or a placebo. The V and J genes are TRBV5-1 and TRBJ2-3; D remains ambiguous. The CDR3, as DNA: TGCGCCAGCAGCTTTCGGAGCGCCACAGATACGCAGTATTTT. Its protein is CASSFRSATDTQYF.